This T cell receptor beta chain was captured in a study of CD8+ T cells in alopecia areata. Study summary: Treated patients swallowed 5 to 10 mg of oral tofacitinib twice daily.

In the case of this clone: Its target is unknown.

The CDR3 has 17 residues. Germline lookup yields CDR1 SEHNR and CDR2 FQNEAQ (reference sequence). V shed 5 bases, J shed 2 bases, and the junction held 9 bases outside the gene matches. RNA was isolated and reverse transcribed to cDNA, the sequencing template. Sequencing used immunoSEQ multiplex PCR; TCRdb keeps in-frame clones, though not all of them. The sample includes approximately 1,300 clones, approximately 82% of them seen just once. Treatment reported: oral pan-JAK inhibitor, 5-10 mg twice daily. From alopecia areata patients, lesional scalp punch biopsies and peripheral blood were collected. General observations from the study: It was lesional scalp, especially alopecia totalis/universalis, that showed higher clonality than normal scalp.

The rearrangement uses TRBV7-9 and TRBJ2-1; 10 positions match TRBD1. The sequence came from a human donor with alopecia areata. This sample comprised skin, obtained at week 24, from a patient treated with tofacitinib. This CDR3 is CASSPRVGQGAYNEQFF. The CDR3 DNA reads as TGTGCCAGCAGCCCTAGAGTTGGACAGGGGGCCTACAATGAGCAGTTCTTC.